This T cell receptor beta chain was profiled in a study of blood T cells in healthy people across ages. The extraction recovered at least 5 micrograms of total RNA per sample. This clonotype was observed once. What it binds is unknown. The junction differs from germline at one of its ends, possibly a read error. For the second PCR, which ran for about 6 to 12 cycles, a sample-barcoded 5' primer and a J-beta primer mix were used. The template-switch adaptor, which had 12 random nucleotides, put a tag on each cDNA molecule. TCRdb re-called the 5' RACE reads with MiXCR, one entry per CDR3 protein. The table lists approximately 880,000 distinct CDR3 sequences, around 48% of them singletons. Study observations and caveats: No one knew whether donors had CMV, which possibly confounded expanded clonotype changes.

The sequencing input was blood. This TCR was recovered from a man aged 25 to 40 in good health.

The CDR3 is CAGSPGLAGQETQYF. CDR3 sequence (DNA): TGTGCCGGCAGTCCGGGACTAGCGGGGCAAGAGACCCAGTACTTC. The V and J genes are TRBV12-3 or TRBV12-4 and TRBJ2-5; 13 bases align to TRBD2. The CDR3 has 15 residues.